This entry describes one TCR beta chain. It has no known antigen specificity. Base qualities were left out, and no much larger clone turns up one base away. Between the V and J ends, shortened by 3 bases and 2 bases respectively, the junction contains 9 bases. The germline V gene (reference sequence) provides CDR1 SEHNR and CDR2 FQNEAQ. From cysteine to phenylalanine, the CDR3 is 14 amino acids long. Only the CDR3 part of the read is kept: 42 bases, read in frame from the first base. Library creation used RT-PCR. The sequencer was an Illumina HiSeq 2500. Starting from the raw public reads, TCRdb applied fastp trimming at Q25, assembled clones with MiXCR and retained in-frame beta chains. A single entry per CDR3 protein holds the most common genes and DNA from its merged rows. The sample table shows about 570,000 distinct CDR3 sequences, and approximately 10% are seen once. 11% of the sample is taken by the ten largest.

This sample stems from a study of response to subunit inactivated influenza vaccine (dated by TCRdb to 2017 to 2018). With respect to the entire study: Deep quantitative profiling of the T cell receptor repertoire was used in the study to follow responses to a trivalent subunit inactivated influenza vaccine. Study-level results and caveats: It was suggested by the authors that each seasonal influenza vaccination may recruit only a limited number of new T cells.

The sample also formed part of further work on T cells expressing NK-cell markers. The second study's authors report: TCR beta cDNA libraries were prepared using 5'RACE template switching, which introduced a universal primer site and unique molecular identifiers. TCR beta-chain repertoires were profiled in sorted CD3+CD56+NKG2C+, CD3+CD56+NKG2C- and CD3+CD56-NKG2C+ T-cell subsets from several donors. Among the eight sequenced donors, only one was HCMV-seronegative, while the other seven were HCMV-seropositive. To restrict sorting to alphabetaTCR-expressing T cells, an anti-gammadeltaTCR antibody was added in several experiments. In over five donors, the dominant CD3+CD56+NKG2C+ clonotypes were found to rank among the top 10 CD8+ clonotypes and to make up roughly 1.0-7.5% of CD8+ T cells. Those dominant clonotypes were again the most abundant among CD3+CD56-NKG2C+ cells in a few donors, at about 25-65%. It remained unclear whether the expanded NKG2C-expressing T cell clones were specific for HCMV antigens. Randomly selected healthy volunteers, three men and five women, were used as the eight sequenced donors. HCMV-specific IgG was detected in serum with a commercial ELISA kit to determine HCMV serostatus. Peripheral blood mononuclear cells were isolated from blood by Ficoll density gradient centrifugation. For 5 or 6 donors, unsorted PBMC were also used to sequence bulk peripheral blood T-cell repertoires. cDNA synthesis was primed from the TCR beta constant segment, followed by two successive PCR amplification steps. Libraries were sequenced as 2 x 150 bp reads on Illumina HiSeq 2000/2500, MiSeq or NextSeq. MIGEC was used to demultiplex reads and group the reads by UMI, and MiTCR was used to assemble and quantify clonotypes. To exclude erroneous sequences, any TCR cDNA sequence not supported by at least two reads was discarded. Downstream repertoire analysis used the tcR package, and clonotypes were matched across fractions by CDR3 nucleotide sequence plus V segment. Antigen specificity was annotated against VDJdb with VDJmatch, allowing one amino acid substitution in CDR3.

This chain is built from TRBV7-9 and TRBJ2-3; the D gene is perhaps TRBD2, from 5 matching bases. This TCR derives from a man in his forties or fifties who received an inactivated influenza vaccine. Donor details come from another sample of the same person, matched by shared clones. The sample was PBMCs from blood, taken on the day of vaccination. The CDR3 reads CASSFSGITDTQYF. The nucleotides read TGTGCCAGCAGCTTTTCGGGGATCACAGATACGCAGTATTTT. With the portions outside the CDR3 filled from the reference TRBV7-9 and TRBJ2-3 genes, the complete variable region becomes DTGVSQNPRHKITKRGQNVTFRCDPISEHNRLYWYRQTLGQGPEFLTYFQNEAQLEKSRLLSDRFSAERPKGSFSTLEIQRTEQGDSAMYLCASSFSGITDTQYFGPGTRLTVL.